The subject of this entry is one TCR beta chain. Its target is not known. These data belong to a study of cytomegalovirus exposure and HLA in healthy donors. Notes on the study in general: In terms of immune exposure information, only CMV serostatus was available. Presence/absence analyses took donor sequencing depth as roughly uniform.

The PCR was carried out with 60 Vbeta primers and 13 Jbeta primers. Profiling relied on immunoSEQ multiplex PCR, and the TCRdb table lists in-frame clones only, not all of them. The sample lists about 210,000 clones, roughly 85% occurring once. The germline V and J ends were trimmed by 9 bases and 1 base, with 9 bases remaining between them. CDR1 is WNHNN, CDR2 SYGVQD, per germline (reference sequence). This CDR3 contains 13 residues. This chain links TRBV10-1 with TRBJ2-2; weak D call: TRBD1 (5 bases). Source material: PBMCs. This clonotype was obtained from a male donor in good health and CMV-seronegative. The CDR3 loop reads CASFTGNTGELFF. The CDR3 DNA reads TGCGCCAGTTTTACAGGGAACACCGGGGAGCTGTTTTTT.